This T cell receptor (beta chain) was observed in a study of blood T cell repertoires in COVID-19. Whole-study context: The samples span acute and convalescent COVID-19 from the United States, Italy and Spain.

Measured with immunoSEQ multiplex PCR; TCRdb has only the in-frame clones, and not every one. The table shows fewer than 200,000 clones, with more than 80% occurring only once. V shed 0 bases and J 3 bases; nucleotides not matched to a gene: 5. The CDR3 consists of 16 residues. Germline V lookup: CDR1 SGHDT, CDR2 YYEEEE. V usage is TRBV5-6 and J usage is TRBJ1-2; 10 bases map to TRBD1. Sequencing input: peripheral blood. This receptor was taken from a woman at least 80 years old with COVID-19, enrolled during active disease. CDR3 sequence (DNA): TGTGCCAGCAGCTTGGATAGACAGGGGGCGTACTATGGCTACACCTTC. Its protein is CASSLDRQGAYYGYTF.